This T cell receptor (beta chain) was sequenced for a study of cytotoxic CD8 clonotypes in ibrutinib-treated CLL. General study results and limits: Rare overall, public clonotypes shrank or held steady under therapy.

Assay used: immunoSEQ multiplex PCR; TCRdb lists only in-frame clones, some missing. The sample includes around 310,000 clones, approximately 80% of them seen just once. This CDR3 spans 14 amino acids. Trimming removed 3 bases from V and 3 bases from J, with 12 bases in between. Per the germline V gene, CDR1 is LNHDA and CDR2 is SQIVND (reference sequence). Turning to this clone: What it binds is unknown.

The TCR originated in a human donor with chronic lymphocytic leukemia. The chain is built from TRBV19 and TRBJ2-7; D possibly corresponds to TRBD2 (6 bases). The material sequenced was PBMCs, taken before ibrutinib treatment. CDR3 in amino acids: CASSMGQGLYEQYF. CDR3 nucleotide sequence: TGTGCCAGTAGTATGGGGCAGGGACTCTACGAGCAGTACTTC.